This T cell receptor beta chain is drawn from a study of cytomegalovirus exposure and HLA in healthy donors. Study information: As released early, the data held about 85 million unique TCRs from HLA-typed donors.

Points on this clone: As yet, its antigen is unknown. Mismatch with germline at one junction end may stem from a read error.

Overall study findings and caveats: Later work found most CMV-associated TCR beta chains apparently HLA-restricted. Presence/absence comparisons presumed near-even sequencing depth among donors. As a later analysis showed, a missense DCLRE1C variant was linked to trimming of TCR beta V- and J-genes.

CDR3 length: 16 residues. CDR1 and CDR2 (germline): SGHDT, YYEEEE. It was with 60 Vbeta and 13 Jbeta primers that the PCR ran. Sequenced by immunoSEQ multiplex PCR; TCRdb stores in-frame clones only, minus some. The data show around 190,000 clones, with about 80% seen just once and approximately 0.99% held by the top ten. The TCR originated in a woman aged 40 to 50 in good health and CMV-seronegative. Sequencing input: PBMCs. The rearrangement uses TRBV5-6 and TRBJ2-7; 13 positions match TRBD2. CDR3 DNA: TGTGCCAGCAGCCTACCGGGACTAGCGGGATCCTCCGAGCAGTACTTC. It yields the protein CASSLPGLAGSSEQYF.